The 25 T cell receptor beta chains below come from one sample, sequenced in a study of technical replicates of blood from several donors. Clones were read by immunoSEQ multiplex PCR, and TCRdb kept only the in-frame ones, dropping some. Altogether about 80,000 clones are present, about 90% being singletons, with the ten largest covering around 0.37%. What was sequenced was T cells isolated from PBMCs. Receptors originate from a human donor in good health.

This clone came up once. The rearrangement joins TRBV5-8 to TRBJ2-1, with TRBD2 matching over 13 bases. This CDR3 is 15 amino acids long. Germline-derived CDR1 and CDR2 are SGHTS and YDEGEE. Trimming at V came to 4 bases and at J to 6 bases, leaving 4 bases not matched to a gene. CDR3 in DNA: TGTGCCAGCAGCCCCGGGACTAGCGGGACCAATGAGCAGTTCTTC. This sequence encodes CASSPGTSGTNEQFF.

The CDR3 loop is CASSTGIGQPQHF. DNA for the CDR3: TGTGCCAGCAGCACAGGGATTGGTCAGCCCCAGCATTTT. The chain recombines TRBV25-1 with TRBJ1-5; D might be TRBD1 (6 bases). The CDR3 runs 13 residues. V shed 6 bases and J shed 6 bases, with 12 bases lying between them. Germline CDR1 MGHDK, CDR2 SYGVNS.

The chain links TRBV4-2 to TRBJ2-7, with 13 bases fitting TRBD2. V lost 3 bases to trimming and J lost 2 bases; unmatched junction nucleotides: 1. CDR3 length equals 15 residues. Germline CDR1 is LGHNA and CDR2 is YNFKEQ. The CDR3 region is CASSHGTSGAYEQYF. DNA of the CDR3: TGTGCCAGCAGCCACGGGACTAGCGGGGCCTACGAGCAGTACTTC.

In its sample, this clone was seen a few times. This sequence joins TRBV12-5 and TRBJ1-2; unclear D gene. The germline V and J ends were trimmed by 3 bases and 8 bases, with 10 bases remaining between them. The CDR3 runs 12 residues. Germline V gene lookup returns CDR1 LGHNT and CDR2 FRNRAP. The CDR3 region has the DNA TGTGCTAGTGGTTTTCCCGATGGCGGCTACACCTTC. This translates into CASGFPDGGYTF. The full variable domain, with the rest looked up from reference TRBV12-5 and TRBJ1-2, is DARVTQTPRHKVTEMGQEVTMRCQPILGHNTVFWYRQTMMQGLELLAYFRNRAPLDDSGMPKDRFSAEMPDATLATLKIQPSEPRDSAVYFCASGFPDGGYTFGSGTRLTVV.

Here the CDR3 DNA reads TGTGCCAGTAGTACCCGAGAGGGCGGGGGCGACTACACCTTC. As protein: CASSTREGGGDYTF. J is TRBJ1-2 and V is TRBV19; a possible D gene is TRBD1 (6 bases). The V end was cut by 4 bases, the J end by 10 bases, with 19 bases between. This CDR3 is 14 amino acids long. CDR1 and CDR2 (germline): LNHDA, SQIVND (reference sequence).

V usage is TRBV9 and J usage is TRBJ1-3; no firm D call. CDR3 length equals 15 residues. The germline gives CDR1 SGDLS, CDR2 YYNGEE. V lost 0 bases and J lost 0, with 7 bases in between. CDR3 amino acids: CASSVVGYSGNTIYF. CDR3 nucleotide sequence: TGTGCCAGCAGCGTAGTCGGTTACTCTGGAAACACCATATATTTT.

This rearrangement joins TRBV9 to TRBJ2-1; 12 bases are shared with TRBD2. Germline assignment: CDR1 SGDLS and CDR2 YYNGEE. The V and J ends lost 4 bases and 4 bases, in that order; junction bases with no gene match: 9. The CDR3 is 17 residues long. This CDR3 reads CASSIDPSGREYNEQFF. Written as DNA, the CDR3 is TGTGCCAGCAGCATCGACCCTAGCGGGAGGGAATACAATGAGCAGTTCTTC.

V usage is TRBV7-9 and J usage is TRBJ2-7, with unresolved D. This CDR3 spans 15 amino acids. Trimming removed 1 base from V and 3 bases from J, with 13 bases in between. Per germline, CDR1 SEHNR and CDR2 FQNEAQ (reference sequence). The CDR3 reads CASSLEAVPFYEQYF. CDR3 bases: TGTGCCAGCAGCTTAGAAGCTGTACCATTCTACGAGCAGTACTTC.

The chain is built from TRBV10-3 and TRBJ2-5, with D possibly being TRBD2 (6 bases). V gave up 7 bases and J gave up 4 bases, with 13 bases separating them. The CDR3 sequence is 13 residues long. Germline assignment: CDR1 ENHRY and CDR2 SYGVKD. The CDR3 DNA is TGTGCCATCAACGGGGGAGCCCCAGAGACCCAGTACTTC. Translation gives CAINGGAPETQYF.

V usage is TRBV19 and J usage is TRBJ2-5; a possible D gene is TRBD2 (6 bases). The CDR3 length is 16 residues. The V end was cut by 5 bases, the J end by 0 bases, with 16 bases between. Germline CDR1 is LNHDA and CDR2 is SQIVND (reference sequence). The CDR3 reads CASSSLLAGYQETQYF. In nucleotides, the CDR3 is TGTGCCAGTAGTTCTCTACTGGCGGGGTACCAAGAGACCCAGTACTTC. The full variable domain, its missing parts supplied by reference TRBV19 and TRBJ2-5, is DGGITQSPKYLFRKEGQNVTLSCEQNLNHDAMYWYRQDPGQGLRLIYYSQIVNDFQKGDIAEGYSVSREKKESFPLTVTSAQKNPTAFYLCASSSLLAGYQETQYFGPGTRLLVL.

The chain recombines TRBV5-6 with TRBJ2-7; 10 nucleotides align to TRBD1. Germline loops: CDR1 SGHDT, CDR2 YYEEEE. V shed 3 bases, J shed 2 bases, and the junction held 2 bases outside the gene matches. The CDR3 totals 14 residues. CDR3 bases: TGTGCCAGCAGCTCTGGGACAGGGGCCTACGAGCAGTACTTC. Its translation: CASSSGTGAYEQYF.

V is TRBV7-9 and J is TRBJ2-1; D gene ambiguous. Germline loops: CDR1 SEHNR, CDR2 FQNEAQ (reference sequence). V lost 5 bases to trimming and J lost 4 bases, with 15 bases between them. The CDR3 is made up of 15 amino acids. The CDR3 sequence: CASSARRVGYNEQFF. Written as DNA, the CDR3 is TGTGCCAGCAGCGCCAGACGGGTGGGTTACAATGAGCAGTTCTTC.

J is TRBJ2-7 and V is TRBV19; D gene unclear. Deletions cut 3 bases from V and 2 bases from J, with 14 bases between. The CDR3 is 15 residues long. Germline V gene sequence: CDR1 LNHDA, CDR2 SQIVND (reference sequence). CDR3 in amino acids: CASSISNAQTYEQYF. In DNA form, the CDR3 reads TGTGCCAGTAGTATCTCAAATGCGCAAACCTACGAGCAGTACTTC.

The chain has TRBV30 and TRBJ1-1, with D possibly being TRBD1 (5 bases). The CDR3 has 14 amino acids. Trimming removed 1 base at V and 3 bases at J, with 12 bases between. Germline V lookup: CDR1 GTSNPN, CDR2 SVGIG (reference sequence). Here the CDR3 DNA reads TGTGCCTGGAGTGGGGGCGGCCCTGACACTGAAGCTTTCTTT. Protein sequence: CAWSGGGPDTEAFF.

The genes are TRBV30 and TRBJ1-1; tentatively, D is TRBD1 (5 bases). This CDR3 contains 15 residues. Trimming cost V 1 base and J 1 base, with 13 bases left between them. CDR1 and CDR2 (germline): GTSNPN, SVGIG (reference sequence). CDR3 nucleotide sequence: TGTGCCTGGAGTGAGGGGCGGGGCTGGAACACTGAAGCTTTCTTT. Its protein is CAWSEGRGWNTEAFF. Together with reference TRBV30 and TRBJ1-1, the CDR3 gives the full variable domain: SQTIHQWPATLVQPVGSPLSLECTVEGTSNPNLYWYRQAAGRGLQLLFYSVGIGQISSEVPQNLSASRPQDRQFILSSKKLLLSDSGFYLCAWSEGRGWNTEAFFGQGTRLTVV.

This sequence joins TRBV27 and TRBJ2-1; TRBD2 matches at 8 bases. J was trimmed by 8 bases and V by 4 bases; bases with no gene match: 13. The CDR3 runs to 16 residues. CDR1 and CDR2 (germline): MNHEY, SMNVEV (reference sequence). The CDR3 sequence is CASSSSGRTVIYEQFF. CDR3 nucleotide sequence: TGTGCCAGCAGTTCAAGCGGGAGAACGGTAATATATGAGCAGTTCTTC.

The rearrangement links TRBV4-2 to TRBJ2-3; 11 bases are shared with TRBD2. The junction had 9 bases not matched to a gene; V was cut back by 3 bases and J by 4 bases. CDR3 length equals 17 residues. Germline CDR1 and CDR2: LGHNA and YNFKEQ. The DNA of the CDR3 is TGTGCCAGCAGCCAGCTTCTAGCGGGAGGTTTCGCAGATACGCAGTATTTT. This gives the protein CASSQLLAGGFADTQYF.

The V call is TRBV27, the J call TRBJ2-1; 9 nucleotides align to TRBD1. Germline CDR1 and CDR2: MNHEY and SMNVEV (reference sequence). The CDR3 spans 15 residues. After removal of 5 bases from V and 0 bases from J, the junction contained 2 bases not matched to a gene. The CDR3 DNA reads as TGTGCCAGCAGTGCACAGGGGGCCTCCTACAATGAGCAGTTCTTC. Translation gives CASSAQGASYNEQFF.

About this clone: One end of the junction varies from germline; a read error may be responsible. V and J are TRBV5-1 and TRBJ2-7; TRBD1 matches at 7 bases. Germline assignment: CDR1 SGHRS and CDR2 YFSETQ. The CDR3 is 11 residues long. CDR3 nucleotides: TGCGCCAGCAGCAACCCCGGGACAGCTGAATTC. It yields the protein CASSNPGTAEF.

This sequence joins TRBV5-1 and TRBJ2-7, with TRBD1 matching 8 bases. J was trimmed by 1 base and V by 5 bases; bases with no gene match: 8. CDR3 length: 15 residues. The germline V gene has CDR1 SGHRS and CDR2 YFSETQ. As DNA, the CDR3 is TGCGCCAGCAGTGTCTCAGGGGGCAATTCCTACGAGCAGTACTTC. This encodes CASSVSGGNSYEQYF.

This chain connects TRBV5-1 to TRBJ2-1, with no clear D. CDR1 and CDR2 from the germline V gene are SGHRS and YFSETQ. Trimming pared 1 base from V and 7 bases from J, leaving 6 bases between. The CDR3 runs to 12 residues. CDR3 DNA: TGCGCCAGCAGCTTGCAGCGAAATGAGCAGTTCTTC. Translation gives CASSLQRNEQFF.

This chain joins TRBV12-1 and TRBJ2-1; TRBD1 reflects the table's D call only, with no check against the DNA. TRBV12-1 is marked as a pseudogene. The CDR3 has 17 amino acids. CDR3 nucleotides: TGTGCCAGCAGCTTTCCCCAACAGGGGTTAAGGGACAATGAGCAGTTCTTC. Translation: CASSFPQQGLRDNEQFF.

This chain connects TRBV7-9 to TRBJ2-5; 7 positions match TRBD2. This CDR3 comprises 15 residues. Looked up from germline, CDR1 is SEHNR and CDR2 is FQNEAQ (reference sequence). J lost 4 bases, V lost 4 bases, and 9 bases had no gene match. In DNA, the CDR3 is TGTGCCAGCAGCTCTTTAGCGGGTGGTTTAGAGACCCAGTACTTC. Translation gives CASSSLAGGLETQYF.

V usage is TRBV7-6 and J usage is TRBJ2-3; perhaps TRBD2 as D (6 bases). In germline, CDR1 is SGHVS, CDR2 FNYEAQ. The germline V and J ends were trimmed by 2 bases and 2 bases, with 14 bases remaining between them. The CDR3 length is 16 residues. The CDR3, as DNA: TGTGCCAGCAGCTTAAATTCCGGGACTTCCACAGATACGCAGTATTTT. It specifies CASSLNSGTSTDTQYF.

Only one count was recorded for this clone. The chain has TRBV7-9 and TRBJ2-4, with D maybe TRBD2 (5 bases). Germline V lookup: CDR1 SEHNR, CDR2 FQNEAQ (reference sequence). This CDR3 is 12 amino acids long. Trimming took off 5 bases at V and 7 bases at J, with 9 bases between the two ends. CDR3 sequence reads: CASSPSGNIQYF. The DNA for the CDR3 is TGTGCCAGCAGCCCCTCGGGGAACATTCAGTACTTC.